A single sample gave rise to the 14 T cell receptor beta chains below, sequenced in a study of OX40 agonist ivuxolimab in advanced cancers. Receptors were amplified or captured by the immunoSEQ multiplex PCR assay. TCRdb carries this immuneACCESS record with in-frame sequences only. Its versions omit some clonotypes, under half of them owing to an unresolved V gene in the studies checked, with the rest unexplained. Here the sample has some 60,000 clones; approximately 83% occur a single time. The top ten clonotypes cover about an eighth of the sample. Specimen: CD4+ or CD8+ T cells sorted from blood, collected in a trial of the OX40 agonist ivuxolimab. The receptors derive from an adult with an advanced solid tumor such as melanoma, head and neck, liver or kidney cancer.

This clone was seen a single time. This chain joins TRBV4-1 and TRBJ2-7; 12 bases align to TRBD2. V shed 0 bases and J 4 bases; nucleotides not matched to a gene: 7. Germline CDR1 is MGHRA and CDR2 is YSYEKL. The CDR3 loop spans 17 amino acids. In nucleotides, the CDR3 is TGCGCCAGCAGCCAAGACCCCGCCGGGACTAGCGGGTACGAGCAGTACTTC. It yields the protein CASSQDPAGTSGYEQYF.

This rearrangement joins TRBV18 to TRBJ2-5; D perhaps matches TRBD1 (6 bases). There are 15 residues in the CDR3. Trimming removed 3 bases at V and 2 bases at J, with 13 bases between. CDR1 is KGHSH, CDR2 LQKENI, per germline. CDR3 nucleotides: TGTGCCAGCTCACCCGGGGCAGGGGTGCAAGAGACCCAGTACTTC. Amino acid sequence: CASSPGAGVQETQYF. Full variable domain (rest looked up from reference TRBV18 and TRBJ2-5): NAGVMQNPRHLVRRRGQEARLRCSPMKGHSHVYWYRQLPEEGLKFMVYLQKENIIDESGMPKERFSAEFPKEGPSILRIQQVVRGDSAAYFCASSPGAGVQETQYFGPGTRLLVL.

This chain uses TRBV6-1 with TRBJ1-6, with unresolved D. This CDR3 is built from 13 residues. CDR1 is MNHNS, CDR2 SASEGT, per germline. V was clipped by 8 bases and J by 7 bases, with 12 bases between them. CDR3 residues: CASLYSENSPLHF. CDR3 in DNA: TGTGCCAGCCTTTACAGCGAGAATTCACCCCTCCACTTT.

This CDR3 is CASRTGPIDTQYF. DNA of the CDR3: TGTGCCAGTAGGACAGGTCCGATAGATACGCAGTATTTT. The chain recombines TRBV6-1 with TRBJ2-3; the match to TRBD1 covers 7 bases. Germline V lookup: CDR1 MNHNS, CDR2 SASEGT. J was trimmed by 5 bases and V by 9 bases; bases with no gene match: 8. The CDR3 is made up of 13 amino acids.

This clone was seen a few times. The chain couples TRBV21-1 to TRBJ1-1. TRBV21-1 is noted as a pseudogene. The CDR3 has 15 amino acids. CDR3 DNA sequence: TGTGCCAGCAGCAAAGGAGGGAACAGGAACACTGAAGCTTTCTTT. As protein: CASSKGGNRNTEAFF.

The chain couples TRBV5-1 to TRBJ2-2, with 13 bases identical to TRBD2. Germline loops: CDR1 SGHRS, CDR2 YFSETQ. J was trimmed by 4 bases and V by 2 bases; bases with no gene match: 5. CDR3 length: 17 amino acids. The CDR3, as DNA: TGCGCCAGCAGCTTCTGGACTAGCGGGAGCCGCACCGGGGAGCTGTTTTTT. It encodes CASSFWTSGSRTGELFF. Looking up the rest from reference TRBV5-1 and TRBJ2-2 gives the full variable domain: KAGVTQTPRYLIKTRGQQVTLSCSPISGHRSVSWYQQTPGQGLQFLFEYFSETQRNKGNFPGRFSGRQFSNSRSEMNVSTLELGDSALYLCASSFWTSGSRTGELFFGEGSRLTVL.

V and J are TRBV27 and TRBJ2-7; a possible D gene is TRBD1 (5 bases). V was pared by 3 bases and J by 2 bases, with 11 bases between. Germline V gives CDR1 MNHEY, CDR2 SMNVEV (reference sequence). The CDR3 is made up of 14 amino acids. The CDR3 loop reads CASSFLDITYEQYF. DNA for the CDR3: TGTGCCAGCAGTTTTCTGGACATAACCTACGAGCAGTACTTC.

CDR3 region: CASSHLKTNVGRAPNYEQYF. The CDR3 DNA reads as TGTGCCAGCAGCCACCTTAAAACTAACGTCGGGCGGGCCCCCAACTACGAGCAGTACTTC. This chain joins TRBV21-1 and TRBJ2-7; whether TRBD2, the table's D call, matches the DNA was not checked. TRBV21-1 constitutes a pseudogene. The CDR3 contains 20 residues.

Here the CDR3 reads CASSYSEGLDTGELFF. The CDR3, as DNA: TGTGCCAGCAGTTACTCGGAGGGGCTTGACACCGGGGAGCTGTTTTTT. The chain links TRBV6-5 to TRBJ2-2, with D possibly TRBD2 on 6 matching bases. CDR3 length: 16 residues. Trimming removed 0 bases at V and 3 bases at J, with 11 bases between. Germline lookup yields CDR1 MNHEY and CDR2 SVGAGI.

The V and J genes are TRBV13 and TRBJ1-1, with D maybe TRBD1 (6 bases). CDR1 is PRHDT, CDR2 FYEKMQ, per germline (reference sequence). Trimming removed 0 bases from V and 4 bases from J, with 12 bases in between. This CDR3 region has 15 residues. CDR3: CASSLGGVGGTEAFF. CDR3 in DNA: TGTGCCAGCAGCTTAGGCGGGGTAGGGGGCACTGAAGCTTTCTTT.

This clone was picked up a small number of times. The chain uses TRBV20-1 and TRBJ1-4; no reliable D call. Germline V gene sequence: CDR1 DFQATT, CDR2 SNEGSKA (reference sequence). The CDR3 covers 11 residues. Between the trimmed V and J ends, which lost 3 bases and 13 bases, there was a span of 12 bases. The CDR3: CSASLTKRLFF. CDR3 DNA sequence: TGCAGTGCTAGCCTGACGAAGAGACTGTTTTTT.

CDR3 DNA: TGTGCCAGCTCACCTCGGACGGGAGATGTCTACGAGCAGTACTTC. Translating gives CASSPRTGDVYEQYF. The rearrangement links TRBV18 to TRBJ2-7; a weak D match, TRBD2 (6 bases). The V end was cut by 3 bases, the J end by 3 bases, with 15 bases between. Germline V gene sequence: CDR1 KGHSH, CDR2 LQKENI. CDR3 size: 15 residues.

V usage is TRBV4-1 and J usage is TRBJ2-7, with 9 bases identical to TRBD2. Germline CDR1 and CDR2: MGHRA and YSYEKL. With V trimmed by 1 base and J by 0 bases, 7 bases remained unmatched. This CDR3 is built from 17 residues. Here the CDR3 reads CASSQATIAGVSYEQYF. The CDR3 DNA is TGCGCCAGCAGCCAAGCCACGATAGCGGGAGTCTCCTACGAGCAGTACTTC.

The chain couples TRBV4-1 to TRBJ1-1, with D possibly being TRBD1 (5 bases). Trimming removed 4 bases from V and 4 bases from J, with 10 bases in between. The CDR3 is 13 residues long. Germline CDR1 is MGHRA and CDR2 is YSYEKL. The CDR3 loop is CASSLGHSTEAFF. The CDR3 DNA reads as TGCGCCAGCAGCCTCGGACATTCCACTGAAGCTTTCTTT.